This record covers a single T cell receptor beta chain. Reverse transcription of 0.5 to 1 ug RNA was performed with random hexamers. MiXCR, run by TCRdb on the immunoSEQ multiplex PCR reads, gives a single entry per CDR3 protein. Of approximately 190,000 distinct CDR3 sequences listed, almost 96% are singletons. The sample is drawn from a study of CD8 T cells in Susac syndrome. Per the germline V gene, CDR1 is MNHEY and CDR2 is SVGEGT. This CDR3 is built from 11 residues. V lost 4 bases and J 2 bases, leaving 3 bases between the germline ends. The TCR was taken from a human donor with Susac syndrome. The sequencing input was CD4+ T cells from PBMCs. The gene calls are TRBV6-2 or TRBV6-3 and TRBJ2-7; D unclear. CDR3 in DNA: TGTGCCAGCAGTTGGACCTACGAGCAGTACTTC. Its protein product is CASSWTYEQYF.